These 16 T cell receptor beta chains were sequenced from one sample in a study of blood T cell repertoires in COVID-19. Libraries were prepared by immunoSEQ multiplex PCR; TCRdb keeps only in-frame clonotypes and omits some of them. The profile shows around 140,000 clones, more than 80% of them singletons. The sample taken for sequencing was PBMCs or T cells enriched from blood (not recorded which). These TCRs come from a man in his forties or fifties who had recovered from COVID-19.

The chain recombines TRBV18 with TRBJ1-5, with a tentative D call TRBD1 (6 bases). V was cut by 5 bases and J by 3 bases, with 8 bases left in between. The CDR3 loop spans 13 amino acids. Germline CDR1 KGHSH, CDR2 LQKENI. CDR3 protein: CASSDRNNQPQHF. The DNA of the CDR3 is TGTGCCAGCTCAGACAGGAACAATCAGCCCCAGCATTTT.

V gene TRBV15 combines with J gene TRBJ2-1; possibly TRBD2 for D (5 bases). CDR3 size: 17 residues. Trimming took 10 bases from V and 0 from J, leaving 22 bases between them. Looked up from germline, CDR1 is LNHNV and CDR2 is YYDKDF (reference sequence). DNA of the CDR3: TGTGCCAGCGGCGTGGGGAGTTTTAGTAGCTCCTACAATGAGCAGTTCTTC. Its protein is CASGVGSFSSSYNEQFF.

This sequence joins TRBV16 and TRBJ1-4, with 9 bases aligning to TRBD1. The CDR3 contains 16 residues. With V trimmed by 0 bases and J by 8 bases, 7 bases remained unmatched. Germline values: CDR1 KGHSY, CDR2 FQNENV. The CDR3 reads CASSQSRTGDQEKLFF. The CDR3 DNA reads as TGTGCCAGCAGCCAATCGAGGACAGGGGATCAGGAAAAACTGTTTTTT.

The chain has TRBV9 and TRBJ1-4; 7 bases match TRBD1. Germline CDR1 and CDR2: SGDLS and YYNGEE. CDR3 size: 15 residues. V shed 4 bases and J 4 bases; nucleotides not matched to a gene: 7. Here the CDR3 reads CASSPHRGDNEKLFF. CDR3 coding DNA: TGTGCCAGCAGCCCCCACAGGGGCGATAATGAAAAACTGTTTTTT.

The chain carries TRBV3-1 (or the pseudogene TRBV3-2) and TRBJ1-5; D is undetermined. CDR1 LGHDT and CDR2 YNNKEL come from the germline V gene (reference sequence). Trimming took 0 bases from V and 4 from J, leaving 10 bases between them. The CDR3 has 15 amino acids. The CDR3: CASSQDGGLNQPQHF. The DNA for the CDR3 is TGTGCCAGCAGCCAAGATGGCGGGTTAAATCAGCCCCAGCATTTT.

The V and J genes are TRBV28 and TRBJ1-1; 11 bases are shared with TRBD1. V gave up 5 bases and J gave up 1 base; unmatched junction bases: 3. CDR1 is MDHEN and CDR2 is SYDVKM in the germline V gene. This CDR3 has 15 amino acids. CDR3 DNA sequence: TGTGCCAGCAGTGGACAGGGGGCGTCGAACACTGAAGCTTTCTTT. It specifies CASSGQGASNTEAFF.

The CDR3 sequence is CASSPRGTGYNEQFF. Written as DNA, the CDR3 is TGTGCCAGCAGCCCCCGGGGGACTGGATACAATGAGCAGTTCTTC. The chain employs TRBV9 and TRBJ2-1; D perhaps matches TRBD2 (6 bases). Looked up from germline, CDR1 is SGDLS and CDR2 is YYNGEE. This CDR3 spans 15 amino acids. With 4 bases removed from V and 4 bases from J, the gap between germline ends came to 15 bases.

This clone was detected once. The V call is TRBV7-9, the J call TRBJ1-2; 9 bases are a match to TRBD1. This CDR3 spans 17 amino acids. Germline trimming cut 2 bases from V and 5 bases from J; bases unmatched to any gene: 12. Per germline, CDR1 SEHNR and CDR2 FQNEAQ (reference sequence). CDR3 sequence (DNA): TGTGCCAGCAGCTTATGGACAGGGGCCTCACTTCGATATGGCTACACCTTC. Residues: CASSLWTGASLRYGYTF.

This chain links TRBV5-1 with TRBJ1-4; maybe TRBD1 (6 bases). This CDR3 region has 16 residues. Germline CDR1 and CDR2: SGHRS and YFSETQ. V lost 4 bases and J 6 bases, leaving 19 bases between the germline ends. The CDR3 loop is CASSVGQPRRDEKLFF. The CDR3 DNA follows: TGCGCCAGCAGCGTTGGACAGCCTAGACGGGATGAAAAACTGTTTTTT.

The chain is built from TRBV28 and TRBJ1-2, with 7 nucleotides matching TRBD1. V lost 1 base and J lost 1; bases outside the gene matches: 6. Germline V CDR1 and CDR2: MDHEN, SYDVKM. This CDR3 comprises 16 residues. The CDR3 region is CASSLLTGWSNYGYTF. The CDR3 DNA reads TGTGCCAGCAGTTTATTGACAGGGTGGAGTAACTATGGCTACACCTTC.

The chain recombines TRBV27 with TRBJ2-5; tentatively, D is TRBD2 (5 bases). V was pared by 4 bases and J by 4 bases, with 13 bases between. The CDR3 has 14 residues. Germline V gene lookup returns CDR1 MNHEY and CDR2 SMNVEV (reference sequence). CDR3 amino acids: CASSSRTGLETQYF. The CDR3 bases are TGTGCCAGCAGTTCCCGGACGGGATTAGAGACCCAGTACTTC.

The chain recombines TRBV4-1 with TRBJ2-5; D possibly corresponds to TRBD1 (5 bases). Germline V gene sequence: CDR1 MGHRA, CDR2 YSYEKL. V gave up 4 bases and J gave up 4 bases, with 13 bases separating them. The CDR3 runs to 14 residues. CDR3 protein: CASSPRAGGETQYF. Written as DNA, the CDR3 is TGCGCCAGCAGCCCCAGGGCAGGCGGAGAGACCCAGTACTTC.

DNA for the CDR3: TGTGCCAGCACCAGGAGACAGGGGCCGGCTGAAGCTTTCTTT. Protein: CASTRRQGPAEAFF. The gene calls are TRBV9 and TRBJ1-1; 8 nucleotides agree with TRBD1. The V gene's germline CDR1 is SGDLS and CDR2 YYNGEE. The V gene end was trimmed by 6 bases and the J gene end by 6 bases; junction bases not matched to a gene: 10. The CDR3 runs to 14 residues.

The V gene is TRBV7-9, the J gene TRBJ2-7; TRBD2 aligns across 7 bases. Germline loops: CDR1 SEHNR, CDR2 FQNEAQ (reference sequence). The CDR3 length is 17 residues. Trimming removed 5 bases from V and 2 bases from J; junction bases left unmatched: 15. The CDR3 reads CASSHVLGWRETYEQYF. The CDR3 DNA follows: TGTGCCAGCAGCCATGTGCTTGGATGGCGGGAGACCTACGAGCAGTACTTC.

The chain joins TRBV24-1 to TRBJ1-4; possible D gene TRBD1, 6 bases. Germline lookup yields CDR1 KGHDR and CDR2 SFDVKD. CDR3 length: 16 residues. The V and J ends lost 2 bases and 3 bases respectively, with 12 bases between them. For the CDR3, the DNA is TGTGCCACCAGTGATTCCCGTAGGGGGTCTAATGAAAAACTGTTTTTT. Translation gives CATSDSRRGSNEKLFF.

This clone showed up just a few times. J is TRBJ2-5 and V is TRBV2; D perhaps matches TRBD2 (5 bases). CDR1 and CDR2 from the germline V gene are SNHLY and FYNNEI. V was trimmed by 3 bases and J by 1 base, leaving 9 bases between them. CDR3 length: 14 amino acids. CDR3 DNA: TGTGCCAGCAGTGAGGGGAGATTCCAAGAGACCCAGTACTTC. Translating it yields CASSEGRFQETQYF.